Described below is a single T cell receptor (beta chain) sequence and its context. Its antigen is not identified. The protocol was immunoSEQ multiplex PCR, while the TCRdb copy is restricted to in-frame clones and leaves out a portion. Of 180,000 or so clones in the sample, 86% were seen once. These data belong to a study of cytomegalovirus exposure and HLA in healthy donors. In the study overall: A later analysis reported the 90 to 150 validation repertoires used the same platform as the approximately 660 first-cohort repertoires. General study findings and limits: Specificity for CMV antigens was confirmed in vitro for a few of the CMV-associated chains. First-cohort TCR clusters tended to co-occur in the approximately 110 validation repertoires, a later analysis found.

The CDR3 consists of 15 residues. Trimming took 4 bases from V and 0 from J; bases not matched to a gene: 6. CDR1 is SGHKS and CDR2 is YYEKEE in the germline V gene (reference sequence). This rearrangement joins TRBV5-5 to TRBJ1-2; 7 positions agree with TRBD1. The sequencing sample was made of PBMCs. This clonotype was sampled from a man aged 30 to 45 in good health and CMV-seropositive. This CDR3 is CASSPAGTANYGYTF. The CDR3 DNA reads TGTGCCAGCAGCCCAGCTGGGACAGCTAACTATGGCTACACCTTC.